The rows below give T cell receptor beta chains drawn from one sample of a study of T cell repertoires in cytomegalovirus infection. TCRdb passed the reads through MiXCR, listing each CDR3 protein once. In the table there are 300,000 to 400,000 distinct CDR3 sequences, about 29% of which are singletons. No antigens are known for them. Sequenced material: cultured PBMCs, taken from culture after CMV antigen stimulation. Receptor source: a human donor in good health (CMV status not recorded). Some clones in this sample may be carry-over from other donors' samples. The CDR3 runs from the conserved cysteine through the conserved F or W. A D gene is named only where the DNA matches it firmly. The size of a clone is reported for some rows only, either as once, few or many, or as a class for expanded clones.

J,size,D,V,CDR3,DNA
TRBJ1-2,.,TRBD1,TRBV15,CATAKEQGPYGYTF,TGTGCCACCGCCAAGGAACAGGGGCCCTATGGCTACACCTTC
TRBJ1-5,.,.,TRBV28,CASSLSQLRQPQHF,TGTGCCAGCAGTTTATCCCAACTAAGGCAGCCCCAGCATTTT
TRBJ2-3,once,.,TRBV28,CASSVGVGTDTQYF,TGTGCCAGCAGCGTCGGGGTTGGCACAGATACGCAGTATTTT
TRBJ2-5,many,.,TRBV12-3/TRBV12-4,CASSYGTPGETQYF,TGTGCCAGCAGCTACGGGACACCGGGGGAGACCCAGTACTTC
TRBJ1-2,.,.,TRBV4-1,CASSQDRAPGTGYTF,TGCGCCAGCAGCCAAGATCGCGCGCCCGGAACGGGCTACACCTTC
TRBJ1-6,many,.,TRBV6-4,CASSEGGNYNSPLHF,TGTGCCAGCAGTGAGGGGGGCAATTATAATTCACCCCTCCACTTT
TRBJ1-5,.,TRBD1,TRBV19,CASSTLGRGHGRSPYQPQHF,TGTGCCAGTAGTACCCTCGGGAGGGGGCATGGAAGGTCCCCCTATCAGCCCCAGCATTTT
TRBJ1-2,few,TRBD1,TRBV28,CASSTGQGRNYGYTF,TGTGCCAGCAGCACGGGACAGGGAAGGAACTATGGCTACACCTTC
TRBJ1-1,.,TRBD1,TRBV7-6,CASSLNSGGRGRNTEAFF,TGTGCCAGCAGCTTAAACTCCGGGGGCAGGGGGCGAAATACTGAAGCTTTCTTT
TRBJ1-5,few,TRBD1,TRBV18,CASSTARDRGAQPQHF,TGTGCCAGCTCAACGGCGAGGGACAGGGGGGCTCAGCCCCAGCATTTT
TRBJ1-1,.,.,TRBV7-2,CASCPEVVTEAFF,TGTGCCAGCTGCCCAGAGGTTGTCACTGAAGCTTTCTTT
TRBJ2-3,.,.,TRBV7-2,CASSRWRGEDTQYF,TGTGCCAGCAGTCGCTGGAGGGGGGAAGATACGCAGTATTTT
TRBJ1-1,few,.,TRBV11-2,CASRTNEGHAGTEAFF,TGTGCCAGCAGGACGAATGAGGGGCACGCAGGGACTGAAGCTTTCTTT
TRBJ1-5,.,.,TRBV27,CASSSLYNQPQHF,TGTGCCAGCAGTTCCCTCTACAATCAGCCCCAGCATTTT
TRBJ2-1,once,TRBD1,TRBV10-3,CAISEPGQGRYEQFF,TGTGCCATCAGTGAGCCGGGACAGGGGCGGTATGAGCAGTTCTTC
TRBJ1-1,few,.,TRBV6-5,CASSYEGGGENTEAFF,TGTGCCAGCAGTTACGAAGGGGGGGGGGAAAACACTGAAGCTTTCTTT
TRBJ2-3,few,.,TRBV27,CASSFRQTTDTQYF,TGTGCCAGCAGTTTTCGACAGACCACAGATACGCAGTATTTT
TRBJ2-6,.,.,TRBV25-1,CASSERAGANVLTF,TGTGCCAGCAGTGAGCGGGCTGGGGCCAACGTCCTGACTTTC
TRBJ1-3,few,.,TRBV6-6,CASSYSNGPAGGNTIYF,TGTGCCAGCAGTTACTCGAATGGACCGGCGGGAGGAAACACCATATATTTT
TRBJ2-1,.,TRBD2,TRBV29-1,CSVPRTSGRMTEQFF,TGCAGCGTTCCGAGGACTAGCGGGAGGATGACTGAGCAGTTCTTC
TRBJ1-6,few,.,TRBV7-6,CASSSTAYNSPLHF,TGTGCCAGCAGCTCTACAGCGTATAATTCACCCCTCCACTTT
TRBJ2-7,few,.,TRBV10-2,CASSESKLLGFSYEQYF,TGCGCCAGCAGTGAGTCGAAGTTGCTCGGGTTCTCCTACGAGCAGTACTTC
TRBJ1-5,many,TRBD1,TRBV19,CATGTGRDQPQHF,TGTGCCACCGGGACAGGGAGGGATCAGCCCCAGCATTTT
TRBJ2-2,few,.,TRBV27,CASSFDSSNTGELFF,TGTGCCAGCAGTTTTGACTCGTCGAACACCGGGGAGCTGTTTTTT
TRBJ1-5,.,.,TRBV4-1,CASSQSGTYQPQHF,TGTGCCAGCAGCCAATCAGGAACGTATCAGCCCCAGCATTTT
TRBJ2-7,.,TRBD2,TRBV7-2,CASSLQAGGAYEQYF,TGTGCCAGCAGTCTACAAGCGGGAGGGGCCTACGAGCAGTACTTC
TRBJ2-7,few,TRBD2,TRBV18,CASSPGLVSYEQYF,TGTGCCAGCTCACCGGGACTAGTCTCCTACGAGCAGTACTTC
TRBJ1-1,.,.,TRBV4-1,CASSGRGQNTEAFF,TGCGCCAGCAGCGGACGAGGGCAGAACACTGAAGCTTTCTTT
TRBJ2-5,many,.,TRBV7-8,CASSLKAGQPEARTQYF,TGTGCCAGCAGCTTAAAAGCCGGACAACCCGAAGCCAGGACCCAGTACTTC
TRBJ2-2,few,TRBD1,TRBV19,CASSIDGQGNTGELFF,TGTGCCAGTAGTATAGATGGACAGGGGAACACCGGGGAGCTGTTTTTT
TRBJ1-1,many,.,TRBV6-1,CASRSTLITEAFF,TGTGCCAGCAGATCGACTCTTATCACTGAAGCTTTCTTT
TRBJ1-5,.,.,TRBV18,CASSPGTDQPQHF,TGTGCCAGCTCACCAGGGACGGATCAGCCCCAGCATTTT
TRBJ2-7,many,TRBD1,TRBV28,CASAQQGAGEQYF,TGTGCCAGCGCCCAGCAGGGGGCGGGCGAGCAGTACTTC
TRBJ2-5,few,.,TRBV7-9,CASSPLWARYQETQYF,TGTGCCAGCAGCCCTCTCTGGGCCAGGTACCAAGAGACCCAGTACTTC
TRBJ2-5,many,TRBD2,TRBV7-2,CASSSGLAGSAGETQYF,TGTGCCAGCAGCTCCGGACTAGCGGGGTCCGCCGGGGAGACCCAGTACTTC